This T cell receptor (beta chain) was identified during a study of CD8+ T cells in alopecia areata. General observations from the study: Higher clonality than in normal scalp was seen in lesional scalp, especially alopecia totalis/universalis. Many expanded lesional clones persisted in scalp and blood during tofacitinib treatment. Clarity of TCR sharing across patients fell short of that in mice, possibly HLA-related. Tofacitinib significantly lowered scalp clonality and expanded CD8+ clones among the top 100.

Germline V gene data show CDR1 as SGHTS and CDR2 as YDEGEE. Trimming removed 2 bases at V and 7 bases at J, with 16 bases between. The CDR3 spans 14 residues. The treatment was: oral pan-JAK inhibitor, 5-10 mg twice daily. Details on this clone: Its antigen is currently unknown.

Once RNA had been extracted, it was reverse transcribed into cDNA to act as the sequencing template. TCRdb keeps only in-frame clones here, not all; method: immunoSEQ multiplex PCR. The sample lists 120,000 or so clones, around 60% seen once, with approximately 5.1% in the top ten. The V and J genes are TRBV5-8 and TRBJ2-7; D is uncertain. This sequence was found in a human donor with alopecia areata. The material was CD4+ T cells sorted from blood, obtained at week 4, from a patient treated with tofacitinib. CDR3 in amino acids: CASSFTGSRSEQYF. The CDR3 DNA reads TGTGCCAGCAGCTTTACCGGGTCCCGTTCGGAGCAGTACTTC.